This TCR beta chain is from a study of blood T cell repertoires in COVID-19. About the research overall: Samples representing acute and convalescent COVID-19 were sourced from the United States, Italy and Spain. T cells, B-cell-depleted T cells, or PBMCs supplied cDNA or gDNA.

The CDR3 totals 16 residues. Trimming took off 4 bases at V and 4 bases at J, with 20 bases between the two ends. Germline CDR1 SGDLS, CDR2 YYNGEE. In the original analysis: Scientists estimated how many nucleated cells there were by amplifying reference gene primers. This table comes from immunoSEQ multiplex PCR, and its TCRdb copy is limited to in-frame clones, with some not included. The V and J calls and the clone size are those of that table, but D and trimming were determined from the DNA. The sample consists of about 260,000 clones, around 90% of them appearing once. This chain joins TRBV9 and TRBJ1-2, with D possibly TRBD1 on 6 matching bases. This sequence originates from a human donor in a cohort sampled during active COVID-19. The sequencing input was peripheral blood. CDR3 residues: CASSPGQKGTTYGYTF. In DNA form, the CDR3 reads TGTGCCAGCAGCCCCGGACAGAAAGGTACGACCTATGGCTACACCTTC.